The 16 T cell receptor beta chains listed next were all sequenced from one sample in a study of early T cells in non-severe SARS-CoV-2 infection (dated by TCRdb to 2020 to 2023). Library creation used 5' RACE. Sequencing was carried out with a NextSeq 500. Starting from the raw public reads, TCRdb applied fastp trimming at Q25, assembled clones with MiXCR and retained in-frame beta chains. Duplicate CDR3 protein sequences are folded into a single record with the most common DNA and genes. The sample records under 70,000 distinct CDR3 sequences, more than 13% of which are singletons. 10% of the sample is held by the ten biggest clonotypes. Sequences were derived from whole blood, sampled at baseline. The receptors come from an adult who was a healthcare worker with PCR-confirmed SARS-CoV-2 infection or an uninfected control (not recorded which).

This clonotype was detected only a few times. This sequence joins TRBV3-1 and TRBJ2-5; 9 nucleotides align to TRBD2. Germline loops: CDR1 LGHDT, CDR2 YNNKEL (reference sequence). The CDR3 has 14 residues. J gave up 5 bases and V 4 bases, and 5 bases lay outside the gene matches. CDR3 sequence (DNA): TGTGCCAGCAGCCCCATAGCGGGGGTGGAGACCCAGTACTTC. As protein: CASSPIAGVETQYF.

The chain employs TRBV6-5 and TRBJ2-3; perhaps TRBD2 as D (5 bases). The CDR3 runs 17 residues. The germline gives CDR1 MNHEY, CDR2 SVGAGI. Trimming stripped 1 base from V and 5 bases from J, with 19 bases between. The CDR3 DNA reads as TGTGCCAGCAGTTACTGGGTGACTGGAGGTGAAAGAGATACGCAGTATTTT. Amino acid sequence: CASSYWVTGGERDTQYF.

This clonotype was counted a few times. One end of the junction does not line up with germline, which may come from a read error. This chain uses TRBV18 with TRBJ1-6; 7 bases fit TRBD1. Per germline, CDR1 KGHSH and CDR2 LQKENI. The CDR3 sequence is 16 residues long. This chain's CDR3 is CASSPREGANNSPLHF. Here the CDR3 DNA reads TGTGCCAGTTCACCCCGCGAGGGGGCGAATAATTCACCCCTCCACTTT.

In its sample, this clonotype was seen a few times. The V and J genes are TRBV12-3 or TRBV12-4 and TRBJ2-7; D is possibly TRBD1 (7 bases). The CDR3 loop spans 13 amino acids. The V end was cut by 1 base, the J end by 6 bases, with 10 bases between. CDR3 amino acids: CASSLDRGGEQYF. The CDR3 DNA is TGTGCCAGCAGTTTAGACAGGGGAGGCGAGCAGTACTTC.

With regard to this clonotype: Mismatch with germline at one junction end may stem from a read error. The chain uses TRBV5-1 and TRBJ1-4, with D tentatively TRBD1 (5 bases). The CDR3 covers 15 residues. CDR1 is SGHRS, CDR2 YFSETQ, per germline. In nucleotides, the CDR3 is TGCGCCAGCAGCTTGGGCCAGGGAACTAGTGAAAAACTGTTTTTT. Translated: CASSLGQGTSEKLFF.

The J gene is TRBJ2-7, the V gene TRBV9; D not resolved. The ends were cut back, 0 bases at V and 0 bases at J, with 10 bases in the middle. This CDR3 has 15 amino acids. CDR1 is SGDLS, CDR2 YYNGEE, per germline. The CDR3 sequence is CASSVGQEASYEQYF. The CDR3 nucleotides are TGTGCCAGCAGCGTAGGTCAGGAAGCCTCCTACGAGCAGTACTTC.

This clonotype was counted only a few times. The chain carries TRBV10-3 and TRBJ1-4; 9 bases are shared with TRBD1. V shed 10 bases and J 4 bases; nucleotides not matched to a gene: 7. This CDR3 contains 14 residues. Germline V lookup: CDR1 ENHRY, CDR2 SYGVKD. CDR3 DNA sequence: TGTGCCACACGGGACAGGGAAGTTAATGAAAAACTGTTTTTT. Translated, it gives CATRDREVNEKLFF.

The chain is built from TRBV7-2 and TRBJ2-3; 7 nucleotides match TRBD2. The CDR3 is 15 amino acids. Germline CDR1 is SGHTA and CDR2 is FQGNSA. The ends lost 4 bases at V and 3 bases at J; junction bases unmatched: 7. The CDR3 loop is CASSSLSGRTDTQYF. The DNA for the CDR3 is TGTGCCAGCAGCTCGCTTAGCGGGCGGACAGATACGCAGTATTTT.

This chain joins TRBV24-1 and TRBJ2-3; D gene unclear. CDR1 is KGHDR and CDR2 is SFDVKD in the germline V gene. V shed 4 bases and J shed 5 bases, with 6 bases lying between them. The CDR3 extends over 12 amino acids. The CDR3 DNA sequence: TGTGCCACCAGTGACCATGGAGATACGCAGTATTTT. This sequence encodes CATSDHGDTQYF.

This clonotype occurred many times. This rearrangement joins TRBV7-9 to TRBJ1-4; 8 bases are a match to TRBD1. Per germline, CDR1 SEHNR and CDR2 FQNEAQ (reference sequence). This CDR3 is 15 amino acids long. Trimming at V came to 6 bases and at J to 8 bases, leaving 11 bases not matched to a gene. The CDR3 loop is CASSFMDREREKLFF. The CDR3 coding sequence is TGTGCCAGCAGTTTCATGGACAGGGAACGCGAAAAACTGTTTTTT.

CDR3 DNA: TGCAGTGCTACCGGGACTAGCTCTAGCTCCTACGAGCAGTACTTC. It is translated as CSATGTSSSSYEQYF. The chain couples TRBV20-1 to TRBJ2-7; 9 nucleotides line up with TRBD2. Per germline, CDR1 DFQATT and CDR2 SNEGSKA (reference sequence). Trimming cost V 4 bases and J 0 bases; bases outside gene matches: 7. This CDR3 is built from 15 residues.

The gene calls are TRBV3-1 and TRBJ1-2; no clear D. The CDR3 spans 15 residues. Germline CDR1 is LGHDT and CDR2 is YNNKEL (reference sequence). V was shortened by 1 base and J by 2 bases, with 11 bases between the two germline ends. The CDR3: CASSQVPGENYGYTF. The DNA for the CDR3 is TGTGCCAGCAGCCAAGTCCCTGGGGAAAACTATGGCTACACCTTC. Full variable domain (rest looked up from reference TRBV3-1 and TRBJ1-2): DTAVSQTPKYLVTQMGNDKSIKCEQNLGHDTMYWYKQDSKKFLKIMFSYNNKELIINETVPNRFSPKSPDKAHLNLHINSLELGDSAVYFCASSQVPGENYGYTFGSGTRLTVV.

This clonotype was recorded at least ten times. The rearrangement joins TRBV5-1 to TRBJ2-6; 9 nucleotides agree with TRBD1. The J segment lost 2 bases and the V segment lost 3 bases, leaving 3 bases of the junction unmatched. Per germline, CDR1 SGHRS and CDR2 YFSETQ. This CDR3 comprises 16 residues. The CDR3 coding sequence is TGCGCCAGCAGCTCACAGGGGGCGCCTGGGGCCAACGTCCTGACTTTC. Translation gives CASSSQGAPGANVLTF.

This clonotype was seen once. The chain is built from TRBV19 and TRBJ1-2, with D maybe TRBD1 (6 bases). Germline-derived CDR1 and CDR2 are LNHDA and SQIVND (reference sequence). V was trimmed by 7 bases and J by 6 bases, leaving 15 bases between them. There are 13 residues in the CDR3. The CDR3 loop reads CASTTGTPNGYTF. CDR3 in DNA: TGTGCCAGTACCACCGGGACACCCAATGGCTACACCTTC.

CDR3 in DNA: TGTGCCAGCAGTTTAGCCGGGACAGGTACTACGAAGCAGTACTTC. Its protein product is CASSLAGTGTTKQYF. This sequence joins TRBV28 and TRBJ2-7, with 8 bases matching TRBD1. The CDR3 contains 15 residues. The V gene end was trimmed by 2 bases and the J gene end by 8 bases; junction bases not matched to a gene: 11. The germline gives CDR1 MDHEN, CDR2 SYDVKM.

The J gene is TRBJ2-5, the V gene TRBV5-1, with D possibly being TRBD2 (6 bases). Germline CDR1 is SGHRS and CDR2 is YFSETQ. V was shortened by 4 bases and J by 3 bases, with 16 bases between the two germline ends. There are 15 residues in the CDR3. The CDR3, as DNA: TGCGCCAGCAGCGCAAGCCCGGGAGAGGAAGAGACCCAGTACTTC. Encoded protein: CASSASPGEEETQYF.